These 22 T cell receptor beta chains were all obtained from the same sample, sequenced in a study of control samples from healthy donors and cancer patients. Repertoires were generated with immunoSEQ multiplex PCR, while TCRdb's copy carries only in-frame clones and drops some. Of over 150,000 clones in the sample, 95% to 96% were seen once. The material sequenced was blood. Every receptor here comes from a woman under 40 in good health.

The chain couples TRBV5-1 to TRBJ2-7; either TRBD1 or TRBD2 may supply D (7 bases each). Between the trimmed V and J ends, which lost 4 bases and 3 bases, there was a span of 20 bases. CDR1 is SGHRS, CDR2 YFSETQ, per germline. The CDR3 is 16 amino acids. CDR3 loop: CASSPAGGAAGYEQYF. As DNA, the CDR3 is TGCGCCAGCAGCCCGGCAGGGGGGGCGGCCGGCTACGAGCAGTACTTC. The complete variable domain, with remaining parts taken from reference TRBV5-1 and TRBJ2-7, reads KAGVTQTPRYLIKTRGQQVTLSCSPISGHRSVSWYQQTPGQGLQFLFEYFSETQRNKGNFPGRFSGRQFSNSRSEMNVSTLELGDSALYLCASSPAGGAAGYEQYFGPGTRLTVT.

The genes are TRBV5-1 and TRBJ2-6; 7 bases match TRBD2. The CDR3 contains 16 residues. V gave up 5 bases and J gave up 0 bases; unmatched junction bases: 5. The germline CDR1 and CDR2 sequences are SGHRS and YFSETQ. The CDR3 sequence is CASRDLAGSGANVLTF. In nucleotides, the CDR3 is TGCGCCAGCAGGGACTTAGCGGGCTCTGGGGCCAACGTCCTGACTTTC.

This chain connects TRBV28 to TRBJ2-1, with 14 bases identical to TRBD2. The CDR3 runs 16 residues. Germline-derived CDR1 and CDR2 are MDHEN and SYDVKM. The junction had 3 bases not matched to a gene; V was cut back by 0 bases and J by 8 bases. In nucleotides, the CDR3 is TGTGCCAGCAGTTTATGGGGACTAGCGGGAGTCGATGAGCAGTTCTTC. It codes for CASSLWGLAGVDEQFF.

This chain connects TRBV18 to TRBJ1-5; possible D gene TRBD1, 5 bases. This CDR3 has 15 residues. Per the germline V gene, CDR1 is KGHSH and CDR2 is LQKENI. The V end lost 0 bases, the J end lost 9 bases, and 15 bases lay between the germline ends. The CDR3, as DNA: TGTGCCAGCTCACCACCGGAGAGGGGCTTAAGGCCCCAGCATTTT. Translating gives CASSPPERGLRPQHF.

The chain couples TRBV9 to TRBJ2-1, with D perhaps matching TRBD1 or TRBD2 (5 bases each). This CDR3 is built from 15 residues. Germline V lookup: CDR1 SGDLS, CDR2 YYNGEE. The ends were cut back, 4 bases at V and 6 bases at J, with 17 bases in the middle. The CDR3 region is CASSPDEGYRNEQFF. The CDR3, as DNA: TGTGCCAGCAGCCCGGACGAGGGGTATCGCAATGAGCAGTTCTTC.

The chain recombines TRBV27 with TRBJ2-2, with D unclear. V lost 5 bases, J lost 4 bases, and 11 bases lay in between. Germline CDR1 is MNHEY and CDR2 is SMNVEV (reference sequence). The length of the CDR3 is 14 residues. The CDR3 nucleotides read TGTGCCAGCAGTCCGACGCTCGGCACCGGGGAGCTGTTTTTT. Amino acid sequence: CASSPTLGTGELFF.

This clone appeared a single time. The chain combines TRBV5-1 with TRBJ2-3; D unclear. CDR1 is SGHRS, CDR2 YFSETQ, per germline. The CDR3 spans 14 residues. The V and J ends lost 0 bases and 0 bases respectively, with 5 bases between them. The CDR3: CASSLGQSTDTQYF. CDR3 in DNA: TGCGCCAGCAGCTTGGGGCAAAGCACAGATACGCAGTATTTT.

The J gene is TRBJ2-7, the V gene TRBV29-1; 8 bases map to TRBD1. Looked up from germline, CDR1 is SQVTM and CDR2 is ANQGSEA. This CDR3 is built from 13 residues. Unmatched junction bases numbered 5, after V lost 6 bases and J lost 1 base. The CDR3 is CSVGQGPSYEQYF. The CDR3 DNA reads TGCAGCGTAGGACAGGGTCCATCCTACGAGCAGTACTTC.

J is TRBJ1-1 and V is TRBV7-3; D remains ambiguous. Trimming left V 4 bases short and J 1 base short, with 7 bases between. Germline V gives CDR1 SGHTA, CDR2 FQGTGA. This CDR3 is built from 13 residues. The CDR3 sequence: CASSSQPNTEAFF. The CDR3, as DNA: TGTGCCAGCAGCTCCCAACCGAACACTGAAGCTTTCTTT.

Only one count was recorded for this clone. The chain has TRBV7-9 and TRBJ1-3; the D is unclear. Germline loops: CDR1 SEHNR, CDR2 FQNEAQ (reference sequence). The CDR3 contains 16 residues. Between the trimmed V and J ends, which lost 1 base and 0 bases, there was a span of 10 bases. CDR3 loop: CASSLDRRPSGNTIYF. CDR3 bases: TGTGCCAGCAGCTTAGACCGCAGACCCTCTGGAAACACCATATATTTT.

The CDR3: CASNYRIQETQYF. CDR3 DNA sequence: TGTGCCAGCAATTACAGGATCCAAGAGACCCAGTACTTC. This sequence joins TRBV28 and TRBJ2-5, with D possibly being TRBD1 (5 bases). The ends were cut back, 7 bases at V and 1 base at J, with 10 bases in the middle. The germline gives CDR1 MDHEN, CDR2 SYDVKM. This CDR3 has 13 residues.

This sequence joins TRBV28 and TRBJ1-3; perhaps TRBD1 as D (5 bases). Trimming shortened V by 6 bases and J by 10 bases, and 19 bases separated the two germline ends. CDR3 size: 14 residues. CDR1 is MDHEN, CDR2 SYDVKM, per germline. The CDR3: CASSTTRRGSTIYF. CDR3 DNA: TGTGCCAGCAGCACTACTCGACGGGGCTCAACCATATATTTT.

CDR3 nucleotides: TGTGCCAGTAGTATTGGACCGGACGTAGGCTACACCTTC. It is translated as CASSIGPDVGYTF. This chain joins TRBV19 and TRBJ1-2; the D is unclear. This CDR3 has 13 residues. Per the germline V gene, CDR1 is LNHDA and CDR2 is SQIVND (reference sequence). Trimming cost V 3 bases and J 8 bases, with 13 bases left between them. Filled out from reference TRBV19 and TRBJ1-2, the complete variable domain reads DGGITQSPKYLFRKEGQNVTLSCEQNLNHDAMYWYRQDPGQGLRLIYYSQIVNDFQKGDIAEGYSVSREKKESFPLTVTSAQKNPTAFYLCASSIGPDVGYTFGSGTRLTVV.

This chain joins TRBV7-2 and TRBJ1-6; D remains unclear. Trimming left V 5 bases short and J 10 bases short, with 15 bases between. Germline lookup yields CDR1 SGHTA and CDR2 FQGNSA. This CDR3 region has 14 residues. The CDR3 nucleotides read TGTGCCAGCAGCGCCCTAAACTCGCGGTCACCCCTCCACTTT. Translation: CASSALNSRSPLHF.

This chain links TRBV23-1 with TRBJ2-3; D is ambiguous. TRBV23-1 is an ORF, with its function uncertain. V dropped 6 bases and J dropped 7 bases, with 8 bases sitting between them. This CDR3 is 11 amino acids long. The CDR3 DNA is TGCGCCAGCAGACCGGCTCATACGCAGTATTTT. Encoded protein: CASRPAHTQYF.

CDR3 nucleotide sequence: TGTGCCAGTAGTATGAACGGACGGGAATACGAGCAGTACTTC. It encodes CASSMNGREYEQYF. The chain couples TRBV19 to TRBJ2-7; possible D gene TRBD2, 5 bases. Looked up from germline, CDR1 is LNHDA and CDR2 is SQIVND (reference sequence). Trimming shortened V by 3 bases and J by 4 bases, and 13 bases separated the two germline ends. This CDR3 region has 14 residues.

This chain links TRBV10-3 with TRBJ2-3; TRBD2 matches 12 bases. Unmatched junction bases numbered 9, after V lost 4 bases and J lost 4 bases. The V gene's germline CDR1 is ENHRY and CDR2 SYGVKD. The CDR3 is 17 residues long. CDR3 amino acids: CAISVPKLAGGSDTQYF. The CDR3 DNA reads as TGTGCCATCAGTGTACCCAAACTAGCGGGAGGATCAGATACGCAGTATTTT.

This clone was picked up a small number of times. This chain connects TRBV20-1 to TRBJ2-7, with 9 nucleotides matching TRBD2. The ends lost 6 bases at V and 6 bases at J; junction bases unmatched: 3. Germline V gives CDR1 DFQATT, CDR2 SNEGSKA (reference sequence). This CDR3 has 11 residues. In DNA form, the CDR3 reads TGCAGTGCGGCTAGCGGGACCGAGCAGTACTTC. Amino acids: CSAASGTEQYF.

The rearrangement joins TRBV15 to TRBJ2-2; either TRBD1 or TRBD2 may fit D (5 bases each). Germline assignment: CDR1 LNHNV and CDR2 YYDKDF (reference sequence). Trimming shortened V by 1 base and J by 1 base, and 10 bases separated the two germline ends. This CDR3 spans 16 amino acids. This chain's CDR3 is CATSRGGTENTGELFF. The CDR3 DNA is TGTGCCACCAGCAGAGGGGGGACGGAGAACACCGGGGAGCTGTTTTTT. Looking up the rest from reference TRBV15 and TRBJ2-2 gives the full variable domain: DAMVIQNPRYQVTQFGKPVTLSCSQTLNHNVMYWYQQKSSQAPKLLFHYYDKDFNNEADTPDNFQSRRPNTSFCFLDIRSPGLGDTAMYLCATSRGGTENTGELFFGEGSRLTVL.

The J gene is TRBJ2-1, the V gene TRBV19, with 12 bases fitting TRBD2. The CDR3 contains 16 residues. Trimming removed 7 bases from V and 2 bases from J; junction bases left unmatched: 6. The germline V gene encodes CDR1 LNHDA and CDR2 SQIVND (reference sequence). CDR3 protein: CASTLTSGGTYNEQFF. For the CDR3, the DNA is TGTGCCAGTACATTGACTAGCGGGGGTACCTACAATGAGCAGTTCTTC. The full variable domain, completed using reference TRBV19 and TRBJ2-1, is DGGITQSPKYLFRKEGQNVTLSCEQNLNHDAMYWYRQDPGQGLRLIYYSQIVNDFQKGDIAEGYSVSREKKESFPLTVTSAQKNPTAFYLCASTLTSGGTYNEQFFGPGTRLTVL.

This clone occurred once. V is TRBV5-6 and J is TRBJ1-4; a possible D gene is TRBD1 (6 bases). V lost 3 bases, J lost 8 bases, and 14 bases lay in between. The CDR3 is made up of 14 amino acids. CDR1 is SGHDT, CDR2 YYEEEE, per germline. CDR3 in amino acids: CASSSTGLGEKLFF. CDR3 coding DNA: TGTGCCAGCAGCTCCACAGGGTTAGGAGAAAAACTGTTTTTT. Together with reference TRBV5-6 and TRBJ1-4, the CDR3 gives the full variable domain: DAGVTQSPTHLIKTRGQQVTLRCSPKSGHDTVSWYQQALGQGPQFIFQYYEEEERQRGNFPDRFSGHQFPNYSSELNVNALLLGDSALYLCASSSTGLGEKLFFGSGTQLSVL.

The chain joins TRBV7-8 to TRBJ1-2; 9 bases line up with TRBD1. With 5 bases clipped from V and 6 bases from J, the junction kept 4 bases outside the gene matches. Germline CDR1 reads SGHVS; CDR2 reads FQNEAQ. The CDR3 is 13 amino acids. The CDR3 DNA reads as TGTGCCAGCAGCGTACAGGGGGCGGATGGCTACACCTTC. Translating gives CASSVQGADGYTF. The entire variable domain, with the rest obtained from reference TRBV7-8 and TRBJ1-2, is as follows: GAGVSQSPRYKVAKRGQDVALRCDPISGHVSLFWYQQALGQGPEFLTYFQNEAQLDKSGLPSDRFFAERPEGSVSTLKIQRTQQEDSAVYLCASSVQGADGYTFGSGTRLTVV.